The 14 T cell receptor beta chains reported below all come from one sample, sequenced in a study of response to subunit inactivated influenza vaccine (dated by TCRdb to between 2017 and 2018). The library was obtained by RT-PCR. Sequencing was carried out with an Illumina HiSeq 2500. TCRdb cleaned the public reads at Q25 with fastp, built clones with MiXCR and kept in-frame beta chains. Each entry is one CDR3 protein sequence, shown with its most common DNA and genes. This sample gives hundreds of thousands of distinct CDR3 sequences in total; 7.6% of them show up just once. In total, the top ten clones hold about an eighth of the sample. The sequences come from PBMCs from blood, collected around 25 months after vaccination. These receptors were collected from a man between 50 and 70 years old who received an inactivated influenza vaccine. Donor details come from another sample of the same person, matched by shared clones.

This clonotype was picked up a small number of times. This chain links TRBV10-3 with TRBJ1-5; 8 nucleotides agree with TRBD1. Germline-derived CDR1 and CDR2 are ENHRY and SYGVKD. Trimming at V came to 2 bases and at J to 6 bases, leaving 3 bases not matched to a gene. This CDR3 has 14 residues. The CDR3: CAISEGQGAQPQHF. The DNA of the CDR3 is TGTGCCATCAGTGAGGGACAGGGAGCTCAGCCCCAGCATTTT.

This clonotype was counted only a few times. The V gene is TRBV18, the J gene TRBJ2-3; TRBD2 aligns across 14 bases. This CDR3 has 17 amino acids. V trimming: 4 bases; J trimming: 5 bases; junction bases outside the gene matches: 8. CDR1 KGHSH and CDR2 LQKENI come from the germline V gene. The DNA for the CDR3 is TGTGCCAGCTCACTGGACCCAGGACTAGCGGGAGGAGATACGCAGTATTTT. Residues: CASSLDPGLAGGDTQYF. Together with reference TRBV18 and TRBJ2-3, the CDR3 gives the full variable domain: NAGVMQNPRHLVRRRGQEARLRCSPMKGHSHVYWYRQLPEEGLKFMVYLQKENIIDESGMPKERFSAEFPKEGPSILRIQQVVRGDSAAYFCASSLDPGLAGGDTQYFGPGTRLTVL.

This clonotype was counted only a few times. The chain joins TRBV15 to TRBJ1-4, with D tentatively TRBD1 (6 bases). V lost 3 bases and J 0 bases, leaving 8 bases between the germline ends. Germline lookup yields CDR1 LNHNV and CDR2 YYDKDF (reference sequence). The CDR3 is made up of 15 amino acids. As DNA, the CDR3 is TGTGCCACCAGCAGCGACAGGTCAACTAATGAAAAACTGTTTTTT. It yields the protein CATSSDRSTNEKLFF.

By frequency in the sample, this clonotype is large. V gene TRBV12-3 or TRBV12-4 combines with J gene TRBJ2-1, with TRBD2 identical over 8 bases. CDR3 length: 19 residues. Unmatched junction bases numbered 15, after V lost 3 bases and J lost 2 bases. The CDR3 DNA reads as TGTGCCAGCAGTTTCGGGCCTGTCGGCGGGAGGATACCCTACAATGAGCAGTTCTTC. Translating gives CASSFGPVGGRIPYNEQFF.

The rearrangement links TRBV11-2 to TRBJ1-6; a possible D gene is TRBD1 (6 bases). The ends were cut back, 6 bases at V and 4 bases at J, with 13 bases in the middle. The CDR3 covers 15 residues. The V gene's germline CDR1 is SGHAT and CDR2 FQNNGV. The CDR3 DNA is TGTGCCAGCAGAAAGGACAGAAATTATAATTCACCCCTCCACTTT. Encoded protein: CASRKDRNYNSPLHF.

V and J are TRBV19 and TRBJ1-1; perhaps TRBD1 as D (5 bases). Trimming stripped 7 bases from V and 4 bases from J, with 10 bases between. This CDR3 is 12 amino acids long. Germline loops: CDR1 LNHDA, CDR2 SQIVND (reference sequence). CDR3 protein: CASTQGSTEAFF. CDR3 coding DNA: TGTGCCAGTACCCAGGGTTCCACTGAAGCTTTCTTT.

The gene calls are TRBV11-2 and TRBJ2-5, with D maybe TRBD2 (6 bases). V was shortened by 1 base and J by 5 bases, with 17 bases between the two germline ends. The CDR3 runs to 16 residues. Looked up from germline, CDR1 is SGHAT and CDR2 is FQNNGV. The CDR3 is CASSLGVGGNMETQYF. The CDR3, as DNA: TGTGCCAGCAGCTTAGGCGTGGGGGGAAATATGGAGACCCAGTACTTC. Supplemented by reference TRBV11-2 and TRBJ2-5, the full variable domain reads EAGVAQSPRYKIIEKRQSVAFWCNPISGHATLYWYQQILGQGPKLLIQFQNNGVVDDSQLPKDRFSAERLKGVDSTLKIQPAKLEDSAVYLCASSLGVGGNMETQYFGPGTRLLVL.

This clonotype was counted a few times. The chain employs TRBV10-3 and TRBJ2-1; 10 bases line up with TRBD1. CDR3 size: 15 residues. From germline, CDR1 is ENHRY and CDR2 SYGVKD. Unmatched junction bases numbered 5, after V lost 7 bases and J lost 2 bases. CDR3 sequence: CAITLGQGPYNEQFF. CDR3 DNA sequence: TGTGCCATCACCTTGGGACAGGGGCCCTACAATGAGCAGTTCTTC.

A remark on this clonotype: A single base separates this from a much larger clone, so it may be a read error. The chain carries TRBV20-1 and TRBJ1-5, with a weak D call TRBD1 (6 bases). The germline V gene has CDR1 DFQATT and CDR2 SNEGSKA (reference sequence). This CDR3 spans 15 amino acids. V gave up 4 bases and J gave up 5 bases, with 18 bases separating them. In DNA form, the CDR3 reads TGCAGTGCTATACGGGACACTGATCGCTATCAGCCCCAGCATTTT. It codes for CSAIRDTDRYQPQHF.

This clonotype was detected many times. V is TRBV6-5 and J is TRBJ2-7; 8 nucleotides agree with TRBD1. Trimming at V came to 5 bases and at J to 2 bases, leaving 14 bases not matched to a gene. CDR1 and CDR2 (germline): MNHEY, SVGAGI. The CDR3 consists of 17 residues. CDR3 nucleotide sequence: TGTGCCAGCAGTCACAGGCGCGGGACAGGTGGGACCTACGAGCAGTACTTC. Translation: CASSHRRGTGGTYEQYF.

The V gene is TRBV7-2, the J gene TRBJ1-5, with TRBD1 as a possible D gene (5 bases). Germline V lookup: CDR1 SGHTA, CDR2 FQGNSA. The length of the CDR3 is 14 residues. Trimming stripped 4 bases from V and 8 bases from J, with 15 bases between. The CDR3 protein is CASSSTGWDEPQHF. CDR3 sequence (DNA): TGTGCCAGCAGCTCAACGGGGTGGGACGAGCCCCAGCATTTT.

This clonotype was picked up many times. The chain combines TRBV10-3 with TRBJ2-3; a possible D gene is TRBD1 (5 bases). Trimming removed 7 bases at V and 6 bases at J, with 17 bases between. Germline values: CDR1 ENHRY, CDR2 SYGVKD. The CDR3 runs to 14 residues. CDR3: CAITSDTASDTQYF. The CDR3 DNA follows: TGTGCCATCACATCGGACACAGCGTCGGATACGCAGTATTTT.

V and J are TRBV5-1 and TRBJ1-3; no firm D call. The ends were cut back, 4 bases at V and 0 bases at J, with 11 bases in the middle. This CDR3 comprises 15 residues. Germline assignment: CDR1 SGHRS and CDR2 YFSETQ. Here the CDR3 DNA reads TGCGCCAGCAGCCCTGGTTTCGCCTCTGGAAACACCATATATTTT. This sequence encodes CASSPGFASGNTIYF.

This clonotype was seen ten or more times. This sequence joins TRBV29-1 and TRBJ2-7, with TRBD1 identical over 7 bases. Trimming took 1 base from V and 6 from J; bases not matched to a gene: 12. CDR3 length equals 15 residues. Germline V gene data show CDR1 as SQVTM and CDR2 as ANQGSEA. In DNA form, the CDR3 reads TGCAGCGTTGAAGCTATAACTACAGGGGTCGGCGAGCAGTACTTC. This sequence encodes CSVEAITTGVGEQYF.